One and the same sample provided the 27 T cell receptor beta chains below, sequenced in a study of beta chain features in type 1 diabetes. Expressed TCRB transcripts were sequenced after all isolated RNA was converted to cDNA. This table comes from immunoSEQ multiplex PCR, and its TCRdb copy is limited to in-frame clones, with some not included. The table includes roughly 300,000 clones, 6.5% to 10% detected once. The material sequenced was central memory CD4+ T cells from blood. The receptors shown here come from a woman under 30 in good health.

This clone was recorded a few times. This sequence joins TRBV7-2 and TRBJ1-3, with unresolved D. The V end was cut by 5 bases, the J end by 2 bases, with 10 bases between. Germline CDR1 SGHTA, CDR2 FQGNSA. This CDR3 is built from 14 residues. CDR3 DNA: TGTGCCAGCAGCGCCCTGAATCCTGGAAACACCATATATTTT. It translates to CASSALNPGNTIYF. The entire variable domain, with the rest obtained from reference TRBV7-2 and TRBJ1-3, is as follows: GAGVSQSPSNKVTEKGKDVELRCDPISGHTALYWYRQSLGQGLEFLIYFQGNSAPDKSGLPSDRFSAERTGGSVSTLTIQRTQQEDSAVYLCASSALNPGNTIYFGEGSWLTVV.

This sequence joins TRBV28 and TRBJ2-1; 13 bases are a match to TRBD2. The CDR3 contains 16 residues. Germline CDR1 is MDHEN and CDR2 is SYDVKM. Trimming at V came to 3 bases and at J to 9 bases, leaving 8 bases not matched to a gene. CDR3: CASSFATSGRGGEQFF. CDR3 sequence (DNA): TGTGCCAGCAGTTTTGCCACTAGCGGGAGGGGAGGTGAGCAGTTCTTC.

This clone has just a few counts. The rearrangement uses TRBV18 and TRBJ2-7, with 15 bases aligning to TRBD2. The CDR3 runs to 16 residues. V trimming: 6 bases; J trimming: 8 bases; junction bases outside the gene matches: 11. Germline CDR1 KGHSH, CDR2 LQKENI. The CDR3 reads CASSQGQGLAGGQQYF. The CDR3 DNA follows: TGTGCCAGCTCCCAAGGACAGGGACTAGCGGGAGGTCAGCAGTACTTC.

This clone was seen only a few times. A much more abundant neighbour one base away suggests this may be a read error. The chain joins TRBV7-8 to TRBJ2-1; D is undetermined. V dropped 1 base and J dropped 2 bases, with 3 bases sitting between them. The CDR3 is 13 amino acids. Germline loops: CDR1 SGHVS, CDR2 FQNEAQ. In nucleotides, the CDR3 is TGTGCCAGCAGCTTAGGGACCTACAATGAGCAGTTCTTC. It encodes CASSLGTYNEQFF.

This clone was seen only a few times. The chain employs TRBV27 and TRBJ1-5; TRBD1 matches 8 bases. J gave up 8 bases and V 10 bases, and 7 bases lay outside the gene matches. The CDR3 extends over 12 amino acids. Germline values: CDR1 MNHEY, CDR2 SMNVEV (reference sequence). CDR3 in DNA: TGTGCCACTCAGGGGGCTGAGGAGCCCCAGCATTTT. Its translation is CATQGAEEPQHF.

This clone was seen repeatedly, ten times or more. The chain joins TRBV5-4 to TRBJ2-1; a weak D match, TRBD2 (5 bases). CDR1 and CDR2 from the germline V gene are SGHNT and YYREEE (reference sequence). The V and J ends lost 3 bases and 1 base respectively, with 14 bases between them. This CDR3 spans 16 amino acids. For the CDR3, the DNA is TGTGCCAGCAGCTCTGGTGCTAGCAGATCCTACAATGAGCAGTTCTTC. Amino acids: CASSSGASRSYNEQFF.

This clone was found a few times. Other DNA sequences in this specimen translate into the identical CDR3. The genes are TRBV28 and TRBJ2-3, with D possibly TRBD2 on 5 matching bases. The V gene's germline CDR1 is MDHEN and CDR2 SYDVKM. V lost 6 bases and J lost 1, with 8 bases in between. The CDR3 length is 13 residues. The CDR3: CASSRGGTDTQYF. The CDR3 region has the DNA TGTGCCAGCAGCCGGGGTGGCACAGATACGCAGTATTTT.

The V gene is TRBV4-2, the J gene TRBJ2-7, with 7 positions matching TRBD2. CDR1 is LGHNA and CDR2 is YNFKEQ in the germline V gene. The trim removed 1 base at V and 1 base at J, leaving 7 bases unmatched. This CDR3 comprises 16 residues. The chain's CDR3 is CASSQGGTMVSYEQYF. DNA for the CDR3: TGTGCCAGCAGCCAAGGAGGGACTATGGTTTCCTACGAGCAGTACTTC.

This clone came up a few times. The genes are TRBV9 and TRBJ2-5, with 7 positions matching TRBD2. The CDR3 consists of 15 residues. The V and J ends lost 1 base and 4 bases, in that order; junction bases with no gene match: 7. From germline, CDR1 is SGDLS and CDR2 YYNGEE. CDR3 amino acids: CASSVRREPGETQYF. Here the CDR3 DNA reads TGTGCCAGCAGCGTACGGCGGGAGCCCGGAGAGACCCAGTACTTC.

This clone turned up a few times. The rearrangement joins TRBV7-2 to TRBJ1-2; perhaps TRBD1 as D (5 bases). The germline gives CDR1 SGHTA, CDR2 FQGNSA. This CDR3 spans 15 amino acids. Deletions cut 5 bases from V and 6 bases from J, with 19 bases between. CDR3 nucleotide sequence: TGTGCCAGCAGCCAAGATGTACGGGCCAGGGATGGCTACACCTTC. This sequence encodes CASSQDVRARDGYTF.

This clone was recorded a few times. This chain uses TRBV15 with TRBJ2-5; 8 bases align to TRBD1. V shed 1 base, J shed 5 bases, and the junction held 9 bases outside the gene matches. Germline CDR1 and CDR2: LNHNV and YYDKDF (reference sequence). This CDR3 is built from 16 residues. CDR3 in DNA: TGTGCCACCAGCAGAGCGGACAGGGCTGGAGGGGAGACCCAGTACTTC. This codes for CATSRADRAGGETQYF.

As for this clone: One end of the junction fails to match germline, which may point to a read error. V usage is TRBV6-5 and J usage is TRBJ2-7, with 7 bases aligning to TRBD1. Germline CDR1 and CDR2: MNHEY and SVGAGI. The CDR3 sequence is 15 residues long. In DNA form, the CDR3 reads TGTGCCAGCGGTTACGCGGAGTCAGGGGGTAACGAGCAGTACTTC. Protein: CASGYAESGGNEQYF.

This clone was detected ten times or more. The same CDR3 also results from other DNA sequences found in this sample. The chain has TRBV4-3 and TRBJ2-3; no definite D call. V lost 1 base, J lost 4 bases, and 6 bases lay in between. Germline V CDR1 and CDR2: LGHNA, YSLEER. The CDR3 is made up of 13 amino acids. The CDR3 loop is CASSQAYADTQYF. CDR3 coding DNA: TGCGCCAGCAGCCAAGCGTATGCAGATACGCAGTATTTT.

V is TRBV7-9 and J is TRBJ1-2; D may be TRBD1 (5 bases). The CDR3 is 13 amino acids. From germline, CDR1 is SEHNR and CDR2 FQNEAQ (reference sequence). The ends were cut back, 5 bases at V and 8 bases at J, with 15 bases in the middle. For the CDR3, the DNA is TGTGCCAGCAGCCCCGGGGGGGGATACGGCTACACCTTC. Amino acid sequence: CASSPGGGYGYTF. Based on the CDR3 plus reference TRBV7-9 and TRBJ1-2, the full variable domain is DTGVSQNPRHKITKRGQNVTFRCDPISEHNRLYWYRQTLGQGPEFLTYFQNEAQLEKSRLLSDRFSAERPKGSFSTLEIQRTEQGDSAMYLCASSPGGGYGYTFGSGTRLTVV.

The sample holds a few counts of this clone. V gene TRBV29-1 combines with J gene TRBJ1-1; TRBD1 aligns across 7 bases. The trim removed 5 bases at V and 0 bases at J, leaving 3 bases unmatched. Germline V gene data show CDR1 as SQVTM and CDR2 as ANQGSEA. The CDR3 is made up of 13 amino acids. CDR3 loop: CSVSGTVNTEAFF. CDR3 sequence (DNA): TGCAGCGTTTCCGGGACAGTGAACACTGAAGCTTTCTTT.

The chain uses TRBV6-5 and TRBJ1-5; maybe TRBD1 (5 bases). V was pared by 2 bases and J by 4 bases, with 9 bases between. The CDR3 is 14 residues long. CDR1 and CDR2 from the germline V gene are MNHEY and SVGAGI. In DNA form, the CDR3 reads TGTGCCAGCAGTTACGCGGGGGTAAATCAGCCCCAGCATTTT. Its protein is CASSYAGVNQPQHF.

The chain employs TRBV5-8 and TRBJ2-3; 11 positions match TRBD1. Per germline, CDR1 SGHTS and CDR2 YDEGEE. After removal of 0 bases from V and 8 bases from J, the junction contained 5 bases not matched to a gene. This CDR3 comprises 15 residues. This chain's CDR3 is CASSLGDRGSPTQYF. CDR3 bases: TGTGCCAGCAGCTTGGGGGACAGGGGGTCACCTACGCAGTATTTT.

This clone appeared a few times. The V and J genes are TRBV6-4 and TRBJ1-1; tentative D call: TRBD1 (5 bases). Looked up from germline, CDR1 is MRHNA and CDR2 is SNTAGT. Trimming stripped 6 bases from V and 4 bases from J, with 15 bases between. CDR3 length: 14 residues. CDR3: CASRNTNRPTEAFF. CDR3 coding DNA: TGTGCCAGCAGGAATACGAACAGGCCCACTGAAGCTTTCTTT.

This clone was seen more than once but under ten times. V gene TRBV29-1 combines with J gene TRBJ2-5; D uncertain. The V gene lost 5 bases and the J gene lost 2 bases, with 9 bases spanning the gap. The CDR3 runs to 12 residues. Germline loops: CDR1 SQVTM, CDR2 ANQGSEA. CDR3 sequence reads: CSVRLPQETQYF. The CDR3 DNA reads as TGCAGCGTTAGGTTACCTCAAGAGACCCAGTACTTC.

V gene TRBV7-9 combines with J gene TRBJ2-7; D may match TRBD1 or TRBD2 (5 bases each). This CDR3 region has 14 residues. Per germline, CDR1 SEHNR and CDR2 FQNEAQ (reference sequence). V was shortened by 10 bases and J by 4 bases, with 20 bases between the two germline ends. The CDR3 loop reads CATAEGKVMYEQYF. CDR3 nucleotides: TGTGCCACCGCAGAGGGGAAAGTAATGTACGAGCAGTACTTC.

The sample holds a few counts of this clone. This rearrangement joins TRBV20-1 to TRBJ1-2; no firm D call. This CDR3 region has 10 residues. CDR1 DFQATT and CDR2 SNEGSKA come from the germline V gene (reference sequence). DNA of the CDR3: TGCAGCGTAGCACCCTATGGCTACACCTTC. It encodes CSVAPYGYTF.

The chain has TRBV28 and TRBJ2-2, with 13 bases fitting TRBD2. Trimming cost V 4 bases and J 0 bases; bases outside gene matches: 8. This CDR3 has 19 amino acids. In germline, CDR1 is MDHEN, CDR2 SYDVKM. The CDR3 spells CASSYPLGTSGANTGELFF. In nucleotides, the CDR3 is TGTGCCAGCAGTTATCCTCTCGGGACTAGCGGGGCGAACACCGGGGAGCTGTTTTTT.

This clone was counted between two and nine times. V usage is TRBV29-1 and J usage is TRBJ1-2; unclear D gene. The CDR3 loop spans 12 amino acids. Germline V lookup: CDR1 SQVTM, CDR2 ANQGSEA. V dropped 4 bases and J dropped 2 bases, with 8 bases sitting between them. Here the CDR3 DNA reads TGCAGCGTTGTGTCCCGGAACTATGGCTACACCTTC. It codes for CSVVSRNYGYTF.

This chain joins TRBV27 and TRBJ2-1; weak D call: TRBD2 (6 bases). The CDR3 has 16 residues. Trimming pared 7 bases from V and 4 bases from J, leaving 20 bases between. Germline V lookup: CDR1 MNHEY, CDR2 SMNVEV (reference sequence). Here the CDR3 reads CASKELATSTYNEQFF. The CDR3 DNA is TGTGCCAGCAAAGAGTTGGCCACTAGCACGTACAATGAGCAGTTCTTC.

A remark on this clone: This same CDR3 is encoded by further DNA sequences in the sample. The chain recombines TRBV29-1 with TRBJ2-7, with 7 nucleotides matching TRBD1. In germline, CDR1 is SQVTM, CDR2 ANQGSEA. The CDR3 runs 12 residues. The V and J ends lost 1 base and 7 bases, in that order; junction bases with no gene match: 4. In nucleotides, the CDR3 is TGCAGCGTTGAAGGACAGGGTGGGGAGCAGTACTTC. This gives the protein CSVEGQGGEQYF.

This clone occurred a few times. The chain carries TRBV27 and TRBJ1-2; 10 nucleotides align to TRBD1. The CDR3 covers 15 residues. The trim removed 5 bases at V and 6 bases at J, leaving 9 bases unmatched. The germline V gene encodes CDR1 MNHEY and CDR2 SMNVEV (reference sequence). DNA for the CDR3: TGTGCCAGCAGTCCGTACCCGGGACAGGGGAATGGCTACACCTTC. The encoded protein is CASSPYPGQGNGYTF.

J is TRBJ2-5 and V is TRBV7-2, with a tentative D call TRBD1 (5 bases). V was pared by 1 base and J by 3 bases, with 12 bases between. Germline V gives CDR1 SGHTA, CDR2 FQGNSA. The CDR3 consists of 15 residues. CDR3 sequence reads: CASSLEGTGKETQYF. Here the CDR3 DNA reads TGTGCCAGCAGCTTAGAGGGAACAGGAAAAGAGACCCAGTACTTC.